The rows below give T cell receptor beta chains drawn from one sample of a study of cytomegalovirus exposure and HLA in healthy donors. Some clones are missing from TCRdb's copy, which holds only in-frame ones; the method was immunoSEQ multiplex PCR. This table holds about 150,000 clones, more than 75% found once. The sample consisted of PBMCs. These receptors all stem from a man between 18 and 35 years old in good health and CMV-seronegative. The CDR3 runs from the conserved cysteine through the conserved F or W. D genes are given only for firm matches. Not all rows give a size; the values are once, few, many and, for expanded clones, a class.

>TRBJ2-1|TRBD1|-|TRBV15
CATSGDRGKYNEQFF
TGTGCCACCAGCGGGGACAGGGGAAAGTACAATGAGCAGTTCTTC
>TRBJ1-5|-|-|TRBV7-9
CASGTLNQPQHF
TGTGCCAGCGGCACCTTAAATCAGCCCCAGCATTTT
>TRBJ2-5|TRBD2|-|TRBV4-2
CASSQGEGAGAETQYF
TGTGCCAGCAGCCAGGGGGAGGGAGCGGGGGCGGAGACCCAGTACTTC
>TRBJ2-7|-|once|TRBV29-1
CSVEEGARYEQYF
TGCAGCGTCGAGGAGGGAGCTCGGTACGAGCAGTACTTC
>TRBJ2-1|TRBD2|-|TRBV5-4
CASSTDGRNEQFF
TGTGCCAGCAGCACTGACGGGAGGAATGAGCAGTTCTTC
>TRBJ2-1|TRBD2|-|TRBV28
CASSTLIIGAGEGGEQFF
TGTGCCAGCAGTACTTTAATAATCGGAGCGGGAGAAGGGGGTGAGCAGTTCTTC
>TRBJ2-6|-|-|TRBV5-6
CASSLVLGANVLTF
TGTGCCAGCAGCTTGGTTCTGGGGGCCAACGTCCTGACTTTC
>TRBJ2-1|-|once|TRBV27
CASSYQGGGDEQFF
TGTGCCAGCAGTTACCAGGGGGGTGGGGATGAGCAGTTCTTC
>TRBJ1-3|-|-|TRBV28
CASSLLEGLTIYF
TGTGCCAGCAGTTTACTGGAGGGTTTGACCATATATTTT
>TRBJ1-2|-|-|TRBV7-9
CASSLGRGLTDYGYTF
TGTGCCAGCAGCTTAGGTCGGGGGTTAACCGACTATGGCTACACCTTC
>TRBJ2-7|TRBD2|-|TRBV28
CASSLAGTSGIYEQYF
TGTGCCAGCAGTTTAGCCGGGACTAGCGGGATATACGAGCAGTACTTC
>TRBJ1-5|-|-|TRBV21-1
CASSTTVTESSNQPQHF
TGTGCCAGCAGCACAACCGTGACAGAGAGTAGCAATCAGCCCCAGCATTTT
>TRBJ1-1|TRBD1|once|TRBV6-1
CASSVPGQGGIWGTEAFF
TGTGCCAGCAGTGTACCGGGACAGGGGGGTATTTGGGGCACTGAAGCTTTCTTT
>TRBJ2-7|TRBD1|-|TRBV4-1
CASSQGGQGSYEQYF
TGCGCCAGCAGCCAAGGGGGACAGGGATCCTACGAGCAGTACTTC
>TRBJ2-7|-|-|TRBV7-2
CASSFGPGDPYEQYF
TGTGCCAGCAGCTTCGGTCCGGGAGACCCCTACGAGCAGTACTTC
>TRBJ1-1|TRBD1|-|TRBV28
CASSWGDSRNTEAFF
TGTGCCAGCAGTTGGGGGGACAGCCGGAACACTGAAGCTTTCTTT
>TRBJ2-7|-|-|TRBV6-5
CASSYSTAYEQYF
TGTGCCAGCAGTTACTCGACAGCCTACGAGCAGTACTTC
>TRBJ2-3|TRBD2|-|TRBV5-6
CASSFKRGGPSTDTQYF
TGTGCCAGCAGCTTTAAGCGGGGGGGCCCTAGCACAGATACGCAGTATTTT
>TRBJ2-2|TRBD1|-|TRBV11-2
CASSSGQGGTGELFF
TGTGCCAGCAGCTCGGGACAGGGCGGCACCGGGGAGCTGTTTTTT
>TRBJ1-2|TRBD1|-|TRBV11-2
CASSRPGTGSVHGYTF
TGTGCCAGCAGCAGGCCAGGGACAGGGAGTGTTCATGGCTACACCTTC
>TRBJ2-1|-|-|TRBV27
CASSLIRTGIDEQFF
TGTGCCAGCAGTTTAATCCGAACAGGGATAGATGAGCAGTTCTTC
>TRBJ2-7|-|-|TRBV27
CASSLGTGTREQYF
TGTGCCAGCAGTTTAGGTACAGGGACCCGGGAGCAGTACTTC
>TRBJ2-1|TRBD2|once|TRBV5-1
CASSLRTRDYEQFF
TGCGCCAGCAGCTTGCGGACTAGGGACTATGAGCAGTTCTTC
>TRBJ1-3|-|-|TRBV7-6
CASSLYGGQGKSGNTIYF
TGTGCCAGCAGCTTATACGGCGGACAAGGGAAGTCTGGAAACACCATATATTTT
>TRBJ1-5|TRBD1|-|TRBV4-1
CASRRTGLLNQPQHF
TGCGCCAGCAGGAGGACAGGGCTCCTCAATCAGCCCCAGCATTTT
>TRBJ2-5|-|-|TRBV7-7
CASSFRDQETQYF
TGTGCTAGCAGCTTCAGGGACCAAGAGACCCAGTACTTC
>TRBJ1-4|-|once|TRBV7-6
CASSVGEKLFF
TGTGCCAGCAGCGTCGGTGAAAAACTGTTTTTT
>TRBJ1-2|-|-|TRBV7-8
CASSPGGSGTFLNYGYTF
TGTGCCAGCAGCCCGGGGGGGAGTGGGACATTTCTAAACTATGGCTACACCTTC
>TRBJ1-5|-|-|TRBV12-5
CASGLVHRPQHF
TGTGCTAGTGGTTTGGTACACCGGCCCCAGCATTTT
>TRBJ1-1|TRBD1|-|TRBV11-2
CASSWTGGGEAFF
TGTGCCAGCAGCTGGACAGGCGGCGGAGAAGCTTTCTTT
>TRBJ1-4|-|-|TRBV19
CASSILGGGLNEKLFF
TGTGCCAGTAGTATCCTCGGGGGAGGTCTAAATGAAAAACTGTTTTTT
>TRBJ2-2|-|once|TRBV27
CVTNLRGTPNTGELFF
TGTGTTACCAATCTCAGAGGGACACCGAACACCGGGGAGCTGTTTTTT
>TRBJ1-2|-|-|TRBV9
CASRGESYTF
TGTGCCAGCAGGGGAGAGAGCTACACCTTC
>TRBJ2-5|TRBD1|once|TRBV6-6
CASNGQVVTETQYF
TGTGCCAGCAACGGACAGGTGGTAACCGAGACCCAGTACTTC
>TRBJ2-3|TRBD2|-|TRBV9
CASNRLAGSRDTQYF
TGTGCCAGCAACCGACTAGCGGGATCGCGGGATACGCAGTATTTT
>TRBJ1-5|-|-|TRBV28
CASSFSQLDSDQPQHF
TGTGCCAGCAGTTTTTCCCAGTTAGACAGCGATCAGCCCCAGCATTTT
>TRBJ2-7|TRBD2|-|TRBV29-1
CSATSGTRSTEQYF
TGCAGCGCAACCTCCGGGACTAGGTCCACAGAGCAGTACTTC
>TRBJ2-1|TRBD2|-|TRBV9
CASSVELSGRYGEQFF
TGTGCCAGCAGCGTGGAGCTTAGCGGGAGGTACGGTGAGCAGTTCTTC
>TRBJ1-1|-|-|TRBV7-2
CASSLRFKVGHQNTEAFF
TGTGCCAGCAGCCTTCGATTTAAGGTGGGACACCAAAACACTGAAGCTTTCTTT
>TRBJ2-7|TRBD2|-|TRBV5-1
CASSLDAGGSYEQYF
TGCGCCAGCAGCTTGGATGCGGGAGGGTCCTACGAGCAGTACTTC
>TRBJ2-1|TRBD2|-|TRBV5-8
CASTKRGGVTYNEQFF
TGTGCCAGCACCAAGCGCGGGGGGGTGACCTACAATGAGCAGTTCTTC
>TRBJ1-4|TRBD1|-|TRBV7-8
CASSLVSGQGNEKLFF
TGTGCCAGCAGCTTAGTCTCCGGACAGGGTAATGAAAAACTGTTTTTT
>TRBJ1-5|-|-|TRBV9
CASSPRPGSNQPQHF
TGTGCCAGCAGCCCACGCCCAGGGTCGAATCAGCCCCAGCATTTT
>TRBJ2-1|-|-|TRBV28
CASSDNEQFF
TGTGCCAGCAGCGACAATGAGCAGTTCTTC
>TRBJ1-5|-|-|TRBV6-5
CAASGSGNQPQHF
TGTGCCGCATCGGGGAGCGGCAATCAGCCCCAGCATTTT
>TRBJ1-1|-|-|TRBV5-1
CASSLGRNTEAFF
TGCGCCAGCAGCTTGGGTAGGAACACTGAAGCTTTCTTT
>TRBJ2-5|TRBD2|-|TRBV2
CASSEPPTSRAQETQYF
TGTGCCAGCAGTGAACCCCCGACTAGCCGAGCCCAAGAGACCCAGTACTTC
>TRBJ1-1|-|once|TRBV19
CASSTGGREAFF
TGTGCCAGTAGTACCGGGGGACGGGAAGCTTTCTTT
>TRBJ2-3|TRBD2|-|TRBV28
CASSLSVRGAQYF
TGTGCCAGCAGTCTTTCGGTCCGGGGGGCGCAGTATTTT
>TRBJ2-5|TRBD1|-|TRBV10-2
CASTGGVLETQYF
TGCGCCAGCACAGGGGGCGTTTTAGAGACCCAGTACTTC
>TRBJ1-1|TRBD1|-|TRBV6-5
CASSYRQGVNTEAFF
TGTGCCAGCAGTTACAGACAGGGGGTGAACACTGAAGCTTTCTTT
>TRBJ2-4|-|-|TRBV10-3
CAISEWGDSKNIQYF
TGTGCCATCAGTGAGTGGGGGGACAGCAAAAACATTCAGTACTTC
>TRBJ2-7|TRBD1|few|TRBV6-6
CASSLPTGSYEQYF
TGTGCCAGCAGTTTACCGACAGGGTCCTACGAGCAGTACTTC
>TRBJ1-1|-|-|TRBV4-1
CASSQRRGSTEAFF
TGCGCCAGCAGCCAACGTAGGGGGAGCACTGAAGCTTTCTTT
>TRBJ2-4|TRBD2|-|TRBV2
CASSEVLLAGASKNIQYF
TGTGCCAGCAGTGAAGTATTACTAGCGGGGGCGTCCAAAAACATTCAGTACTTC